Below, 3 T cell receptor beta chains from the same sample are listed, as sequenced in a study of OX40 agonist ivuxolimab in advanced cancers. The assay was immunoSEQ multiplex PCR, and TCRdb's table has in-frame clones only and misses some. In the table there are over 70,000 clones, 86% of which are singletons. The sequenced sample was CD4+ or CD8+ T cells sorted from blood, obtained in a trial of the OX40 agonist ivuxolimab. These receptors were taken from an adult with an advanced solid tumor such as melanoma, head and neck, liver or kidney cancer.

The V gene is TRBV5-1, the J gene TRBJ1-1, with TRBD1 matching 7 bases. CDR3 length equals 15 residues. Germline lookup yields CDR1 SGHRS and CDR2 YFSETQ. The junction had 7 bases not matched to a gene; V was cut back by 4 bases and J by 1 base. The CDR3 DNA is TGCGCCAGCAGCAGGACAGGAGGTGGGAACACTGAAGCTTTCTTT. Translated, it gives CASSRTGGGNTEAFF.

The chain links TRBV6-5 to TRBJ2-1; a possible D gene is TRBD1 (7 bases). This CDR3 has 15 residues. V dropped 6 bases and J dropped 3 bases, with 15 bases sitting between them. CDR1 and CDR2 from the germline V gene are MNHEY and SVGAGI. The CDR3 nucleotides are TGTGCCAGCAGCCTCAGGGGGGCCTTCTACAATGAGCAGTTCTTC. Amino acid sequence: CASSLRGAFYNEQFF.

The chain combines TRBV7-2 with TRBJ1-3; D not resolved. V was cut by 3 bases and J by 11 bases, with 17 bases left in between. CDR1 is SGHTA and CDR2 is FQGNSA in the germline V gene. The CDR3 has 14 amino acids. CDR3 nucleotide sequence: TGTGCCAGCAGCTTGGCCCCGGGGAGGCCATCCATATATTTT. Its protein is CASSLAPGRPSIYF.